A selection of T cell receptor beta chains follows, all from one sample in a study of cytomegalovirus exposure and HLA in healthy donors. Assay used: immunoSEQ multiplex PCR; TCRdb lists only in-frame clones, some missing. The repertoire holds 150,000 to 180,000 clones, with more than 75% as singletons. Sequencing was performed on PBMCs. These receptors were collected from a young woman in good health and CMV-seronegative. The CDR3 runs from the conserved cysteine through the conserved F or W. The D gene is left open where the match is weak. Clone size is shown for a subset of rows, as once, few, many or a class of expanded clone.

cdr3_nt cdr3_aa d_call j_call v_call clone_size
TGTGCCAGCTCACCAGTCGAGACAGATCAACTGTTTTTT CASSPVETDQLFF NA TRBJ1-4 TRBV18 few
TGCGCCAGCAGCCAAAAGCCCGTATCGGGGAACTCACCCCTCCACTTT CASSQKPVSGNSPLHF NA TRBJ1-6 TRBV5-1 NA
TGTGCCAGCGGACTTAGAGCCACAGATACGCAGTATTTT CASGLRATDTQYF NA TRBJ2-3 TRBV2 NA
TGTGCCAGCAGCTCCGGGACAGGAGGAAGCAATCAGCCCCAGCATTTT CASSSGTGGSNQPQHF TRBD1 TRBJ1-5 TRBV7-9 NA
TGTGCCAGCAGCTTAGACGCCGCGGACTATGGCTACACCTTC CASSLDAADYGYTF NA TRBJ1-2 TRBV11-2 NA
TGCGCCAGCAGCCTTAACCTTGTAACGGGGATCTATGAGCAGTTCTTC CASSLNLVTGIYEQFF NA TRBJ2-1 TRBV4-3 few
TGTGCCAGCAGCGTAGCGGGGGGCCCCACAGATACGCAGTATTTT CASSVAGGPTDTQYF NA TRBJ2-3 TRBV9 NA
TGTGCCAGCAGTTTAGACAGGGTTGGGGCCAACGTCCTGACTTTC CASSLDRVGANVLTF TRBD1 TRBJ2-6 TRBV6-5 NA
TGTGCCAGCAGCCCAACAGGGGGTTTCCTCTCTGGAAACACCATATATTTT CASSPTGGFLSGNTIYF TRBD1 TRBJ1-3 TRBV7-9 NA
TGTGCCAGCAGTTACGGTCAGGGGGGCTATGAGCAGTTCTTC CASSYGQGGYEQFF NA TRBJ2-1 TRBV6-5 NA
TGCGCCAGCAGCCCGGACAGGGATGAGACCCAGTACTTC CASSPDRDETQYF TRBD1 TRBJ2-5 TRBV4-3 NA
TGTGCCAGCAGCTTCGGACTAGCGGGACCAAGCACAGATACGCAGTATTTT CASSFGLAGPSTDTQYF TRBD2 TRBJ2-3 TRBV11-3 NA
TGTGCCTGGAGTCGGGTCGCCCACTCCTACGAGCAGTACTTC CAWSRVAHSYEQYF NA TRBJ2-7 TRBV30 NA
TGTGCCAGCAGCGTAGAGCCGCAGGGGGCACCCCTCCACTTT CASSVEPQGAPLHF TRBD1 TRBJ1-6 TRBV9 NA
TGTGCCAGCTCACTCAGGGGGCCTTTGACCTACGAGCAGTACTTC CASSLRGPLTYEQYF TRBD1 TRBJ2-7 TRBV18 NA
TGTGCCAGCAGTTTAAATCACGGGGGCGAGCAGTACTTC CASSLNHGGEQYF NA TRBJ2-7 TRBV28 few
TGTGCCAGCAGTGGGGGACAGGGTTATCAGCCCCAGCATTTT CASSGGQGYQPQHF TRBD1 TRBJ1-5 TRBV2 NA
TGTGCCCGAACGAGACTAGCGGGAGAGGGTGAGCAGTTCTTC CARTRLAGEGEQFF TRBD2 TRBJ2-1 TRBV2 NA
TGTGCCAGCAGTGAAGAGTCCCTAGCGGGGGTAGTCTACAATGAGCAGTTCTTC CASSEESLAGVVYNEQFF TRBD2 TRBJ2-1 TRBV2 NA
TGTGCCAGCTCACCGCGACTAGCGGGAATTGGGTATCATGAGCAGTTCTTC CASSPRLAGIGYHEQFF TRBD2 TRBJ2-1 TRBV18 NA
TGCGCCAGCAGCAATACAGGGGGCAGCTATGGCTACACCTTC CASSNTGGSYGYTF TRBD1 TRBJ1-2 TRBV5-1 NA
TGTGCCAGTAGTATGGGCAGGGGTGGCTACACCTTC CASSMGRGGYTF NA TRBJ1-2 TRBV19 NA